This record concerns one TCR beta chain sequence. Its specific antigen is unknown. Base qualities are missing; no much larger clone stands one base away. These data come from a study of cytomegalovirus exposure and HLA in healthy donors (dated by TCRdb to 2016 to 2017). Study-wide context: A later analysis indicated that the 120 or so validation repertoires were generated on the platform also employed for the roughly 720 repertoires of the first cohort. The study aimed to test whether cataloging public T cell receptors could reveal signatures of past pathogen exposure. Besides the first cohort of around 670 subjects, a separate validation cohort made up of 120 different subjects was used. The study combined high-throughput TCR immunosequencing, statistical association of individual TCRs with disease status, and machine learning to predict cytomegalovirus infection status.

The paper as a whole reports these results and caveats: The authors suggested that the approach could potentially be extended to other disease states and immunological phenotypes. Across donors, most TCR sequences were observed very rarely, whereas some public TCRs were present in many individuals. A later analysis lacked HLA typing for the validation cohort, so it scored co-occurrence in that cohort across all 120 or so repertoires. In a later analysis, TCRs clustered in the first cohort were found to also tend to co-occur in the roughly 130 validation repertoires, with roughly 93% of cluster scores above 0. A total of 150 to 200 TCR beta chains were listed by the study as associated with cytomegalovirus. Three of the identified cytomegalovirus-associated TCR beta chains were confirmed in vitro to be specific for cytomegalovirus antigens. The classifier was reported to diagnose cytomegalovirus status with high specificity and sensitivity in both the original cohort and the validation cohort.

Libraries were built with the immunoSEQ multiplex PCR assay. In the source study's methods: A statistical classification framework was built to diagnose cytomegalovirus status from the catalog of TCR beta chain sequences. Entries here come from immuneACCESS through TCRdb and include only in-frame sequences with V and J called. Some clones fail to appear in such tables; in the studies checked, an unresolved V gene covers under half of the shortfall, and the cause of the remainder is unknown. V, J and clone size reflect that table, while D and trimming were determined from the DNA. In all, the sample holds 250,000 to 350,000 clones, and approximately 90% of those were seen once. The biggest ten clones account for over 0.7% of the sample. The donors belonged to the validation cohort of around 110 subjects, which was separate from the 666-subject first cohort. Between the V and J ends, shortened by 0 bases and 5 bases respectively, the junction contains 11 bases. From its cysteine to its phenylalanine, the CDR3 spans 15 amino acids. Just the 45-base CDR3 DNA is kept, in frame starting at base 1. CDR1 is given as MRHNA and CDR2 as SNTAGT, both from the germline V gene.

Sequenced: PBMCs. The sequence came from a woman aged 18-29 years in good health and CMV-seronegative. This sequence uses TRBV6-4 and TRBJ1-3, with no confidently assigned D gene. Here the CDR3 is given as CASSDSSAARNTIYF. The DNA sequence follows: TGTGCCAGCAGTGACTCGTCAGCGGCGAGAAACACCATATATTTT.